Described below is a single T cell receptor (beta chain) sequence and its context. The antigen remains unidentified. These data are taken from a study of tissue T cells after allogeneic stem cell transplantation. Across the whole study: Gastrointestinal graft-versus-host disease was present in all patients, each treated with several therapy lines. Smaller viable blood or marrow samples skipped sorting for direct DNA extraction.

V was clipped by 5 bases and J by 0 bases, with 12 bases between them. CDR3 length: 14 residues. The germline V gene encodes CDR1 GTSNPN and CDR2 SVGIG (reference sequence). Overall study findings and caveats: This small cohort was clinically heterogeneous, and sampling depth was a limitation. Only a limited share of tissue TCRs appeared in blood or spleen.

Clones were read by immunoSEQ multiplex PCR, and TCRdb kept only the in-frame ones, dropping some. The sample carries around 28,000 clones, approximately 85% recorded once. The V and J genes are TRBV30 and TRBJ2-3; the D gene is possibly TRBD2 (6 bases). This material consisted of blood, taken before transplantation. The receptor was isolated from a woman aged 18-50 years who later had graft-versus-host disease after an allogeneic stem cell transplant. The CDR3 nucleotides read TGTGCCTGGGGGGGACTCTTCAGCACAGATACGCAGTATTTT. It specifies CAWGGLFSTDTQYF.